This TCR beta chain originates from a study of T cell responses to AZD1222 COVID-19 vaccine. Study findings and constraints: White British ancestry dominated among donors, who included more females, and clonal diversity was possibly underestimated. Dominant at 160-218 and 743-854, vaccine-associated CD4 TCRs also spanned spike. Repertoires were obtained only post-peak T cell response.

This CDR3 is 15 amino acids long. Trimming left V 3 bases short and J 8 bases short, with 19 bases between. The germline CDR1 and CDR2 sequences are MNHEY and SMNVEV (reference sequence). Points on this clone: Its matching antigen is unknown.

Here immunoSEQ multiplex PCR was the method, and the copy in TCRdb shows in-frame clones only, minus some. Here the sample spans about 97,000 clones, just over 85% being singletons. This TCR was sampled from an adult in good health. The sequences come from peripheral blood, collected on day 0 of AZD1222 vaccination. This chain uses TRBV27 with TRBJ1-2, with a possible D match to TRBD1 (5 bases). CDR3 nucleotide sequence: TGTGCCAGCAGTTTGAGGGACGGTGTTTCTATCGGCTACACCTTC. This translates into CASSLRDGVSIGYTF.